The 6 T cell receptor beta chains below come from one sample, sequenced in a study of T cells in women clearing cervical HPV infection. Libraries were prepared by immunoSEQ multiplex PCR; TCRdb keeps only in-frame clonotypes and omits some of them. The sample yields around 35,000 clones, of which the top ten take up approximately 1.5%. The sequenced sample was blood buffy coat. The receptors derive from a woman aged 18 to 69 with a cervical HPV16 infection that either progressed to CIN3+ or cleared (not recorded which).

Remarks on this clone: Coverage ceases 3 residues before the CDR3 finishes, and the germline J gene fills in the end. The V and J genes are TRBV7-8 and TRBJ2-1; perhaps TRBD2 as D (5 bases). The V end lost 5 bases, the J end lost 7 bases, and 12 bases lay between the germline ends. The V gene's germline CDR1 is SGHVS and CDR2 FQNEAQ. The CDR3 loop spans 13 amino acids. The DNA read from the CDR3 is TGTGCCAGCAGCCTCCCAACTAGGAATGAG. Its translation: CASSLPTRNE. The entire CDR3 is CASSLPTRNEQFF.

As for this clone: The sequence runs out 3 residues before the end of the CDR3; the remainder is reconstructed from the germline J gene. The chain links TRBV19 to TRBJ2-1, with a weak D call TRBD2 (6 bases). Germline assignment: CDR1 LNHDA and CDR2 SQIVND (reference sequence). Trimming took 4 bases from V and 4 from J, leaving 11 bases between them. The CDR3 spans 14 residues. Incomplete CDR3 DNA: TGTGCCAGTAGTAGAAGGGGACTGTACAATGAG. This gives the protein CASSRRGLYNE. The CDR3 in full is CASSRRGLYNEQFF.

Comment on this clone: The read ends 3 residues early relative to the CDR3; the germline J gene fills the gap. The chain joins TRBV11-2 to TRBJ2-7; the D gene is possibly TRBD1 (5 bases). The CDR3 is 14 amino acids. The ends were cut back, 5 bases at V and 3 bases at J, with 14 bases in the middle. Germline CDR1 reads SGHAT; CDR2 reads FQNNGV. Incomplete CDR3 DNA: TGTGCCAGCAGCGCTGTCGGCAGGGTCTACGAG. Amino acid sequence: CASSAVGRVYE. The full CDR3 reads CASSAVGRVYEQYF.

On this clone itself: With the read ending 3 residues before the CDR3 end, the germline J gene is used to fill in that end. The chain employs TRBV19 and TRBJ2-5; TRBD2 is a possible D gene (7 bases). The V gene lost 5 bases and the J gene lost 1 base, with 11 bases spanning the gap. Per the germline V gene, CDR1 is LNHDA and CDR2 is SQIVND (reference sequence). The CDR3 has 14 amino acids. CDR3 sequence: CASSGGGPQETQYF. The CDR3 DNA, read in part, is TGTGCCAGTAGTGGGGGGGGGCCCCAAGAGACC.

CDR3 bases read: TGCAGCGCGGGGGGGGGCGCGGGGGCCAACGTC. Translation gives CSAGGGAGANV. The whole CDR3 region reads CSAGGGAGANVLTF. The rearrangement joins TRBV29-1 to TRBJ2-6; TRBD2 matches 8 bases. The DNA ends 3 residues before the CDR3 does, and the rest of the CDR3 is filled in from the germline J gene. Unmatched junction bases numbered 6, after V lost 7 bases and J lost 4 bases. CDR1 SQVTM and CDR2 ANQGSEA come from the germline V gene. CDR3 length equals 14 residues.

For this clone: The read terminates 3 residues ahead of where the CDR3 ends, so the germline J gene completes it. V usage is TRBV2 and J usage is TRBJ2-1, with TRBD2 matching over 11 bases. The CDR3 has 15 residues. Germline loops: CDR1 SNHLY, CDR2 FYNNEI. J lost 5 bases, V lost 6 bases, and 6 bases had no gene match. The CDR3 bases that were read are TGTGCCAGCAGGGCTAGCGGGGGGAAACACAATGAG. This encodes CASRASGGKHNE. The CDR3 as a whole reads CASRASGGKHNEQFF.